This TCR beta chain was retrieved from a study of blood T cell repertoires in COVID-19. At the level of the study: Whether acute or convalescent, the COVID-19 samples came from the United States, Italy and Spain. T cells, B-cell-depleted T cells, or PBMCs provided the cDNA or gDNA that served as material.

The CDR3 consists of 17 residues. Germline loops: CDR1 LGHNA, CDR2 YNFKEQ. V shed 0 bases and J shed 2 bases, with 16 bases lying between them. How the authors handled the data: Reference gene primer amplification yielded estimated nucleated cell counts. Using immunoSEQ multiplex PCR, the repertoire was profiled, and TCRdb retains in-frame clones only, with some absent. V, J and clone size reflect that table, while D and trimming were determined from the DNA. The table includes about 92,000 clones, approximately 85% detected once. The chain links TRBV4-2 to TRBJ2-5; D is possibly TRBD2 (5 bases). The receptor was isolated from a human donor in a cohort sampled during active COVID-19. The sample taken for sequencing was peripheral blood. The DNA of the CDR3 is TGTGCCAGCAGCCAAGAAGCCGGTAGGATAGCGCAAGAGACCCAGTACTTC. The encoded protein is CASSQEAGRIAQETQYF.